This paragraph covers one T cell receptor beta chain sequence. What it binds is unknown. The sample originates from a study of T cells in tuberculosis. Study at large: IGRA-negative adolescents, IGRA-positive adolescents with latent tuberculosis and adults with active tuberculosis formed this South African cohort.

The CDR3 runs 15 residues. Germline CDR1 SGHTA, CDR2 FQGTGA. The V gene lost 4 bases and the J gene lost 5 bases, with 16 bases spanning the gap. Repertoires were generated with immunoSEQ multiplex PCR, while TCRdb's copy carries only in-frame clones and drops some. The sample holds some 10,000 clones, roughly 94% seen once. Overall study results and limits: Active tuberculosis alpha repertoires lay closer to GMM-specific TCRs than controls'.

This receptor was identified in an adult with tuberculosis. The sequencing sample was made of PBMCs. The chain carries TRBV7-3 and TRBJ2-3, with D perhaps TRBD2 (6 bases). CDR3 sequence (DNA): TGTGCCAGCAGCTCCTATGAACGACTAGAAGATACGCAGTATTTT. Its protein product is CASSSYERLEDTQYF.